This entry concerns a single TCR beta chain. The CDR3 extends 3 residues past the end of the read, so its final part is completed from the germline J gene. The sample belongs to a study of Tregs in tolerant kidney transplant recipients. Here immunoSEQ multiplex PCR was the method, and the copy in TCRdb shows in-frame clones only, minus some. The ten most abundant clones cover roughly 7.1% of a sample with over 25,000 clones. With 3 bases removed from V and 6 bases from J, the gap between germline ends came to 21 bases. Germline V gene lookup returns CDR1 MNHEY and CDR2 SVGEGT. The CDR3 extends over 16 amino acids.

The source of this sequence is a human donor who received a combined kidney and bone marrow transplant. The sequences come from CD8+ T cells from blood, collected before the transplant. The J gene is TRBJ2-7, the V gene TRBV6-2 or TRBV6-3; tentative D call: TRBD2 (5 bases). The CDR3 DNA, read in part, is TGTGCCAGCAGTTATTCACAGACTGGAGGACTCCGCGAG. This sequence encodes CASSYSQTGGLRE. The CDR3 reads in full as CASSYSQTGGLREQYF.